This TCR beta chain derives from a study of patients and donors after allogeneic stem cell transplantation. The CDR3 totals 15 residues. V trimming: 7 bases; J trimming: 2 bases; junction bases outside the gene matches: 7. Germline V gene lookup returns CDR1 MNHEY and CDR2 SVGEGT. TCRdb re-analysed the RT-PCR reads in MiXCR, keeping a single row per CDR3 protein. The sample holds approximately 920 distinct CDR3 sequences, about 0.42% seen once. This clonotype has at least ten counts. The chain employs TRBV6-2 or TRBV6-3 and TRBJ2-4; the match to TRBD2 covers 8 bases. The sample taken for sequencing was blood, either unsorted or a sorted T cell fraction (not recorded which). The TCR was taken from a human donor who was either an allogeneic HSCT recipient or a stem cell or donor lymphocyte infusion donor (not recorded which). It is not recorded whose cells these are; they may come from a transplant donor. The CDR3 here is CASTQRESTKNIQYF. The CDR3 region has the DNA TGTGCCAGCACCCAGCGGGAGTCGACCAAAAACATTCAGTACTTC.